These 29 T cell receptor beta chains were sequenced from one sample in a study of T-cell reconstitution after alpha-beta-depleted transplantation in children. Using unique molecular identifiers, the investigators prepared the TCRbeta library. In TCRdb, the PCR reads were re-called with MiXCR into one record per CDR3 protein. The sample contains 640,000 or so distinct CDR3 sequences, 16% of which appear only once. This material consisted of PBMCs from the stem cell graft donor, taken from the stem cell graft. These receptors were obtained from a human donor who donated a stem cell graft to a child with acute myeloid leukemia.

There are a few counts of this clonotype. The chain couples TRBV7-2 to TRBJ1-5; TRBD1 might be the D (6 bases). V shed 3 bases and J shed 0 bases, with 9 bases lying between them. The CDR3 contains 15 residues. Germline CDR1 reads SGHTA; CDR2 reads FQGNSA. The CDR3 DNA reads as TGTGCCAGCAGCTTGGGACAACATAGCAATCAGCCCCAGCATTTT. It codes for CASSLGQHSNQPQHF.

The gene calls are TRBV20-1 and TRBJ1-2; D not resolved. The V and J ends lost 4 bases and 7 bases respectively, with 10 bases between them. The CDR3 spans 11 residues. The germline V gene has CDR1 DFQATT and CDR2 SNEGSKA (reference sequence). The CDR3 here is CSAMFGAGYTF. CDR3 in DNA: TGCAGTGCTATGTTTGGAGCTGGCTACACCTTC.

The table lists this clonotype with a few counts. The CDR3 coding sequence is TGTGCCAGTAGTATCGACAGGGGCAATCAGCCCCAGCATTTT. This encodes CASSIDRGNQPQHF. This chain links TRBV19 with TRBJ1-5, with TRBD1 identical over 7 bases. V trimming: 3 bases; J trimming: 2 bases; junction bases outside the gene matches: 1. The CDR3 has 14 residues. Looked up from germline, CDR1 is LNHDA and CDR2 is SQIVND (reference sequence).

V gene TRBV27 combines with J gene TRBJ2-1; D is perhaps TRBD1 or TRBD2 (6 bases each). This CDR3 contains 17 residues. With 2 bases removed from V and 0 bases from J, the gap between germline ends came to 14 bases. Germline CDR1 is MNHEY and CDR2 is SMNVEV (reference sequence). The CDR3, as DNA: TGTGCCAGCAGTTTAAGGGGGAGAGCGGGCTCCTACAATGAGCAGTTCTTC. Translating it yields CASSLRGRAGSYNEQFF.

This clonotype was seen a handful of times. This chain links TRBV5-5 with TRBJ1-5, with no clear D. Trimming removed 6 bases from V and 3 bases from J, with 16 bases in between. The CDR3 runs to 15 residues. Looked up from germline, CDR1 is SGHKS and CDR2 is YYEKEE (reference sequence). The CDR3 reads CASTRSGGPNQPQHF. The CDR3 DNA reads TGTGCCAGCACCAGGTCGGGAGGCCCCAATCAGCCCCAGCATTTT.

This clonotype turned up a few times. The chain combines TRBV28 with TRBJ1-4, with TRBD1 identical over 7 bases. Germline V gene lookup returns CDR1 MDHEN and CDR2 SYDVKM. This CDR3 comprises 15 residues. Trimming removed 3 bases from V and 2 bases from J; junction bases left unmatched: 3. CDR3 coding DNA: TGTGCCAGCAGTTTTACAGGGGCGACTAATGAAAAACTGTTTTTT. As protein: CASSFTGATNEKLFF.

This clonotype has just a few counts. The rearrangement joins TRBV9 to TRBJ2-1; D is perhaps TRBD2 (6 bases). V shed 2 bases and J shed 8 bases, with 20 bases lying between them. CDR1 is SGDLS, CDR2 YYNGEE, per germline. The CDR3 extends over 16 amino acids. CDR3 residues: CASSVPRDPGVDEQFF. The CDR3 nucleotides are TGTGCCAGCAGCGTCCCCCGGGACCCGGGGGTGGATGAGCAGTTCTTC.

The V call is TRBV20-1, the J call TRBJ2-3; 13 bases agree with TRBD2. V lost 1 base, J lost 2 bases, and 6 bases stayed unmatched. The CDR3 is 17 residues long. Germline CDR1 DFQATT, CDR2 SNEGSKA (reference sequence). The CDR3 region has the DNA TGCAGTGCTAGAGGTGGACTAGCGGGGGTTTACACAGATACGCAGTATTTT. Residues: CSARGGLAGVYTDTQYF.

Concerning this clonotype: Mismatch with germline at one junction end may stem from a read error. J is TRBJ2-1 and V is TRBV7-6; no clear D gene. The germline V gene encodes CDR1 SGHVS and CDR2 FNYEAQ. CDR3 length: 14 residues. This chain's CDR3 is CAGSSPISYNEQFF. The DNA for the CDR3 is TGTGCCGGCAGCTCGCCCATCTCCTACAATGAGCAGTTCTTC.

The chain uses TRBV6-2 or TRBV6-3 and TRBJ2-1, with D hard to call. This CDR3 is built from 15 residues. V lost 0 bases and J 6 bases, leaving 12 bases between the germline ends. Germline V gene sequence: CDR1 MNHEY, CDR2 SVGEGT. In DNA, the CDR3 is TGTGCCAGCAGTTACTCGATGGGCGGCGGCAATGAGCAGTTCTTC. Translating gives CASSYSMGGGNEQFF.

This clonotype occurred a few times. This chain uses TRBV12-3 or TRBV12-4 with TRBJ2-1; 9 nucleotides line up with TRBD2. J gave up 8 bases and V 6 bases, and 8 bases lay outside the gene matches. The CDR3 runs 14 residues. CDR3 nucleotide sequence: TGTGCCAGCAGCGTGACTAGCGGAGGGGATGAGCAGTTCTTC. Its translation: CASSVTSGGDEQFF.

About this clonotype itself: This may come from a read error, since a much larger clone is one base off. The genes are TRBV4-2 and TRBJ2-1, with TRBD2 matching over 8 bases. Per germline, CDR1 LGHNA and CDR2 YNFKEQ. The CDR3 sequence is 16 residues long. Trimming took 1 base from V and 8 from J; bases not matched to a gene: 10. CDR3 amino acids: CASSQVGGVRGYEQFF. CDR3 nucleotides: TGTGCCAGCAGCCAAGTCGGGGGGGTTAGGGGCTATGAGCAGTTCTTC.

This clonotype occurred many times. In DNA, the CDR3 is TGTGCCAGCAGCAGGGGACGGGGCATTCAGTACTTC. Residues: CASSRGRGIQYF. The chain carries TRBV7-2 and TRBJ2-4, with D possibly called TRBD1 or TRBD2 (5 bases each). CDR3 length: 12 amino acids. The germline CDR1 and CDR2 sequences are SGHTA and FQGNSA. Trimming removed 5 bases from V and 9 bases from J, with 11 bases in between.

This chain links TRBV5-1 with TRBJ2-3, with TRBD2 identical over 7 bases. Trimming cost V 4 bases and J 3 bases; bases outside gene matches: 5. Germline-derived CDR1 and CDR2 are SGHRS and YFSETQ. The CDR3 extends over 14 amino acids. CDR3 protein: CASSRAGITDTQYF. The DNA of the CDR3 is TGCGCCAGCAGCCGAGCGGGGATTACAGATACGCAGTATTTT.

This clonotype appeared many times. The chain recombines TRBV29-1 with TRBJ2-3, with 8 bases aligning to TRBD2. Per the germline V gene, CDR1 is SQVTM and CDR2 is ANQGSEA. The CDR3 is made up of 14 amino acids. J gave up 3 bases and V 4 bases, and 6 bases lay outside the gene matches. The CDR3 region is CSVGNLAGTDTQYF. CDR3 DNA sequence: TGCAGCGTTGGAAATCTAGCGGGTACAGATACGCAGTATTTT.

This clonotype came up a few times. V usage is TRBV20-1 and J usage is TRBJ1-1, with TRBD1 identical over 7 bases. Germline assignment: CDR1 DFQATT and CDR2 SNEGSKA (reference sequence). This CDR3 contains 10 residues. The V and J ends lost 3 bases and 8 bases, in that order; junction bases with no gene match: 0. CDR3 amino acids: CSARGQEAFF. The CDR3 nucleotides are TGCAGTGCTAGGGGACAGGAAGCTTTCTTT.

In its sample, this clonotype was seen many times. The rearrangement links TRBV4-2 to TRBJ2-2; TRBD1 matches 7 bases. The CDR3 consists of 16 residues. Germline V gene lookup returns CDR1 LGHNA and CDR2 YNFKEQ. The J segment lost 4 bases and the V segment lost 4 bases, leaving 9 bases of the junction unmatched. DNA of the CDR3: TGTGCCAGCAGCCTTAGCAAGGGGGCAGGCACCGGGGAGCTGTTTTTT. Translated: CASSLSKGAGTGELFF.

At least ten counts were recorded for this clonotype. The chain carries TRBV20-1 and TRBJ1-1; no clear D. Germline V gene sequence: CDR1 DFQATT, CDR2 SNEGSKA (reference sequence). The CDR3 runs 14 residues. Trimming took 2 bases from V and 3 from J, leaving 13 bases between them. CDR3 nucleotide sequence: TGCAGTGCTAGAACACCTGGACGGTACACTGAAGCTTTCTTT. Protein: CSARTPGRYTEAFF.

Of note for this clonotype: Compared with germline, one end of the junction differs, possibly owing to a read error. The DNA of the CDR3 is TGCTGTGCTAGCGGACAGCTAGAGACATCCCCGGACAATGAGCAGTTCTTC. This gives the protein CCASGQLETSPDNEQFF. The chain has TRBV20-1 and TRBJ2-1; tentative D call: TRBD2 (7 bases). The length of the CDR3 is 17 residues. Per the germline V gene, CDR1 is DFQATT and CDR2 is SNEGSKA (reference sequence).

This clonotype was counted ten times or more. The V call is TRBV20-1, the J call TRBJ1-4, with 7 bases aligning to TRBD1. The CDR3 runs 14 residues. The V gene end was trimmed by 1 base and the J gene end by 5 bases; junction bases not matched to a gene: 4. Germline CDR1 DFQATT, CDR2 SNEGSKA (reference sequence). CDR3 region: CSARAGTANEKLFF. The CDR3 DNA sequence: TGCAGTGCTAGAGCCGGGACAGCGAATGAAAAACTGTTTTTT.

The CDR3 region has the DNA TGTGCCAGCAGTTTCGTCCCCATCTACAATGAGCAGTTCTTC. As protein: CASSFVPIYNEQFF. The chain recombines TRBV12-3 or TRBV12-4 with TRBJ2-1; D remains unclear. Trimming stripped 3 bases from V and 3 bases from J, with 9 bases between. The CDR3 has 14 amino acids.

In its sample, this clonotype was seen a few times. The V and J genes are TRBV6-1 and TRBJ1-2, with TRBD1 as a possible D gene (5 bases). V was trimmed by 6 bases and J by 7 bases, leaving 15 bases between them. This CDR3 spans 13 amino acids. Germline values: CDR1 MNHNS, CDR2 SASEGT. The CDR3 is CASRSGRDRGYTF. CDR3 in DNA: TGTGCCAGCAGATCTGGACGGGACCGTGGCTACACCTTC.

The chain couples TRBV20-1 to TRBJ2-5; D ambiguous. Germline V lookup: CDR1 DFQATT, CDR2 SNEGSKA (reference sequence). V was cut by 2 bases and J by 0 bases, with 10 bases left in between. This CDR3 comprises 14 residues. The DNA for the CDR3 is TGCAGTGCTAGACAGGTGCGCGACCAAGAGACCCAGTACTTC. Translated: CSARQVRDQETQYF.

This clonotype was found many times. V and J are TRBV7-3 and TRBJ2-1; unclear D gene. The CDR3 loop spans 13 amino acids. The V end lost 2 bases, the J end lost 5 bases, and 7 bases lay between the germline ends. CDR1 SGHTA and CDR2 FQGTGA come from the germline V gene. In DNA, the CDR3 is TGTGCCAGCAGCTTAGGGTATAACAATGAGCAGTTCTTC. Residues: CASSLGYNNEQFF.

This clonotype was detected only once. The chain combines TRBV6-6 with TRBJ2-3; tentative D call: TRBD2 (7 bases). This CDR3 is built from 15 residues. V was clipped by 5 bases and J by 2 bases, with 14 bases between them. Germline loops: CDR1 MNHNY, CDR2 SVGAGI (reference sequence). The CDR3: CASSDGGLPTDTQYF. The CDR3 region has the DNA TGTGCCAGCAGTGACGGGGGGCTGCCCACAGATACGCAGTATTTT.

This clonotype was seen repeatedly, ten times or more. This chain connects TRBV9 to TRBJ2-2; D is possibly TRBD1 (6 bases). The length of the CDR3 is 17 residues. Germline values: CDR1 SGDLS, CDR2 YYNGEE. Trimming pared 4 bases from V and 2 bases from J, leaving 18 bases between. DNA for the CDR3: TGTGCCAGCAGCACCGGTGGGACACCCCGTAACACCGGGGAGCTGTTTTTT. This encodes CASSTGGTPRNTGELFF.

This clonotype came up a few times. The chain links TRBV6-5 to TRBJ1-6; 9 bases line up with TRBD1. This CDR3 has 16 amino acids. CDR1 MNHEY and CDR2 SVGAGI come from the germline V gene. The J segment lost 5 bases and the V segment lost 1 base, leaving 3 bases of the junction unmatched. This CDR3 is CASSYLGTGNNSPLHF. CDR3 sequence (DNA): TGTGCCAGCAGTTACTTAGGGACAGGGAATAATTCACCCCTCCACTTT.

The chain recombines TRBV11-2 with TRBJ2-5, with 8 bases lining up with TRBD1. Losses at the gene ends were 6 bases for V and 3 bases for J; bases not matched to a gene: 6. The length of the CDR3 is 14 residues. The germline V gene encodes CDR1 SGHAT and CDR2 FQNNGV. The CDR3 sequence is CASSPDRGEETQYF. DNA for the CDR3: TGTGCCAGCAGTCCTGACAGGGGCGAAGAGACCCAGTACTTC.

This clonotype was observed a few times. CDR3: CASSSWGGDQPQHF. DNA for the CDR3: TGTGCCAGCAGCTCCTGGGGGGGCGATCAGCCCCAGCATTTT. V is TRBV12-3 or TRBV12-4 and J is TRBJ1-5, with TRBD1 as a possible D gene (6 bases). V was cut by 6 bases and J by 5 bases, with 14 bases left in between. The length of the CDR3 is 14 residues.